Shown below are 25 T cell receptor beta chains from a single sample sequenced in a study of T cell changes during pregnancy in multiple sclerosis. Generated by immunoSEQ multiplex PCR, the TCRdb table keeps only in-frame clones and is missing some. The sample carries 93,000 or so clones, about 91% recorded once. The input for sequencing was peripheral blood, taken after pregnancy. These receptors all stem from a female donor with multiple sclerosis, enrolled in a pregnancy study.

This clone was seen only once. The chain carries TRBV6-5 and TRBJ2-1, with D maybe TRBD2 (5 bases). Germline assignment: CDR1 MNHEY and CDR2 SVGAGI. Trimming removed 7 bases from V and 5 bases from J, with 12 bases in between. This CDR3 spans 13 amino acids. CDR3 region: CASKRGRDNEQFF. The CDR3 coding sequence is TGTGCCAGCAAGCGAGGGCGAGACAATGAGCAGTTCTTC.

The chain carries TRBV7-9 and TRBJ1-5; D unclear. V was pared by 1 base and J by 2 bases, with 12 bases between. This CDR3 is built from 16 residues. CDR1 is SEHNR, CDR2 FQNEAQ, per germline (reference sequence). The CDR3 protein is CASSLEPLRGNQPQHF. CDR3 bases: TGTGCCAGCAGCTTAGAACCGTTGAGGGGCAATCAGCCCCAGCATTTT.

This clone came up a few times. The V gene is TRBV14, the J gene TRBJ1-2, with D possibly TRBD1 on 5 matching bases. Germline V gene lookup returns CDR1 SGHDN and CDR2 FVKESK. Trimming removed 4 bases from V and 5 bases from J, with 17 bases in between. This CDR3 comprises 15 residues. CDR3 in amino acids: CASSLAPLAGYGYTF. In DNA form, the CDR3 reads TGTGCCAGCAGCCTGGCCCCCCTGGCAGGGTATGGCTACACCTTC.

V gene TRBV6-1 combines with J gene TRBJ1-5; TRBD1 matches at 7 bases. The germline gives CDR1 MNHNS, CDR2 SASEGT. This CDR3 region has 16 residues. Trimming at V came to 3 bases and at J to 5 bases, leaving 10 bases not matched to a gene. In DNA form, the CDR3 reads TGTGCCAGCAGTGAGATTCACAGGGGAACCGATCAGCCCCAGCATTTT. It specifies CASSEIHRGTDQPQHF.

This sequence joins TRBV5-1 and TRBJ2-5; D might be TRBD2 (6 bases). Trimming took off 3 bases at V and 4 bases at J, with 16 bases between the two ends. CDR3 size: 15 residues. Germline CDR1 SGHRS, CDR2 YFSETQ. In DNA, the CDR3 is TGCGCCAGCAGCTCTGGGGGTTCAGCGGGAGAGACCCAGTACTTC. It codes for CASSSGGSAGETQYF.

The chain carries TRBV29-1 and TRBJ2-4, with 8 bases that match TRBD2. CDR1 SQVTM and CDR2 ANQGSEA come from the germline V gene. The CDR3 contains 16 residues. Trimming cost V 6 bases and J 2 bases; bases outside gene matches: 12. The CDR3 protein is CSVGGGTPGSKNIQYF. As DNA, the CDR3 is TGCAGCGTCGGGGGGGGGACCCCAGGATCCAAAAACATTCAGTACTTC.

The CDR3 DNA sequence: TGTGCCAGCAGCCAAGTAATAGCGGAGGACCCGGGGGAGCAGTACTTC. Amino acid sequence: CASSQVIAEDPGEQYF. This chain connects TRBV14 to TRBJ2-7; weak D call: TRBD2 (6 bases). CDR1 SGHDN and CDR2 FVKESK come from the germline V gene. CDR3 length equals 16 residues. V lost 1 base, J lost 7 bases, and 20 bases lay in between.

The chain employs TRBV21-1 and TRBJ2-1; the table assigns TRBD2, which was not confirmed against the DNA. TRBV21-1 is described as a pseudogene. CDR3 length: 16 residues. The CDR3 here is CASSNPPGGKDNEQFF. The CDR3 DNA reads TGTGCCAGCAGCAACCCCCCGGGGGGCAAAGACAATGAGCAGTTCTTC.

The J gene is TRBJ2-5, the V gene TRBV6-1, with 9 bases fitting TRBD1. The CDR3 length is 14 residues. V shed 6 bases, J shed 1 base, and the junction held 3 bases outside the gene matches. The germline gives CDR1 MNHNS, CDR2 SASEGT. The CDR3 is CASRDRGLQETQYF. CDR3 nucleotide sequence: TGTGCCAGCAGGGACAGGGGCCTCCAAGAGACCCAGTACTTC.

The chain links TRBV5-1 to TRBJ2-1, with D perhaps matching TRBD1 (5 bases). The V gene lost 2 bases and the J gene lost 3 bases, with 9 bases spanning the gap. CDR3 length: 14 amino acids. Germline CDR1 and CDR2: SGHRS and YFSETQ. In DNA form, the CDR3 reads TGCGCCAGCAGCTTAACAGGCGTCTACAATGAGCAGTTCTTC. Its protein product is CASSLTGVYNEQFF. Complete variable domain (other parts from reference TRBV5-1 and TRBJ2-1): KAGVTQTPRYLIKTRGQQVTLSCSPISGHRSVSWYQQTPGQGLQFLFEYFSETQRNKGNFPGRFSGRQFSNSRSEMNVSTLELGDSALYLCASSLTGVYNEQFFGPGTRLTVL.

The J gene is TRBJ2-5, the V gene TRBV19, with 7 nucleotides matching TRBD1. CDR3 length: 16 amino acids. With V trimmed by 3 bases and J by 0 bases, 7 bases remained unmatched. Germline lookup yields CDR1 LNHDA and CDR2 SQIVND (reference sequence). CDR3 coding DNA: TGTGCCAGTAGTATCCCAACAGGGGCCAACCAAGAGACCCAGTACTTC. Protein sequence: CASSIPTGANQETQYF.

V is TRBV4-1 and J is TRBJ1-5; 7 bases align to TRBD1. V lost 1 base, J lost 7 bases, and 7 bases stayed unmatched. This CDR3 spans 15 amino acids. Germline V gives CDR1 MGHRA, CDR2 YSYEKL. CDR3 sequence reads: CASSQGNTGEQPQHF. DNA of the CDR3: TGCGCCAGCAGCCAAGGGAACACAGGGGAACAGCCCCAGCATTTT.

This chain joins TRBV7-2 and TRBJ2-3, with TRBD1 matching 10 bases. The CDR3 is 15 residues long. With 2 bases clipped from V and 4 bases from J, the junction kept 3 bases outside the gene matches. In germline, CDR1 is SGHTA, CDR2 FQGNSA. The CDR3 region has the DNA TGTGCCAGCAGCTTACCGGGACAGGGGTCAGATACGCAGTATTTT. Translated, it gives CASSLPGQGSDTQYF.

This clone was counted once. The V gene is TRBV29-1, the J gene TRBJ2-7, with D uncertain. Germline-derived CDR1 and CDR2 are SQVTM and ANQGSEA. With 1 base removed from V and 7 bases from J, the gap between germline ends came to 11 bases. The length of the CDR3 is 12 residues. The CDR3 loop reads CSVEVASWEQYF. The CDR3 nucleotides are TGCAGCGTTGAAGTAGCCAGCTGGGAGCAGTACTTC.

The chain links TRBV14 to TRBJ2-1; TRBD2 aligns across 7 bases. CDR3 length equals 18 residues. After removal of 4 bases from V and 4 bases from J, the junction contained 16 bases not matched to a gene. Looked up from germline, CDR1 is SGHDN and CDR2 is FVKESK. In DNA form, the CDR3 reads TGTGCCAGCAGCCGAATGAAACTAGCGCGAACTCTATACAATGAGCAGTTCTTC. Translation gives CASSRMKLARTLYNEQFF.

CDR3 DNA: TGTGCCAGCCTAGCCGACGGCACAGGGAATGGCTACACCTTC. Its protein product is CASLADGTGNGYTF. This chain connects TRBV6-6 to TRBJ1-2; the D gene is possibly TRBD1 (6 bases). Germline CDR1 and CDR2: MNHNY and SVGAGI (reference sequence). Deletions cut 8 bases from V and 6 bases from J, with 19 bases between. The CDR3 loop spans 14 amino acids.

The V call is TRBV5-1, the J call TRBJ1-5; no reliable D call. Trimming took 3 bases from V and 2 from J, leaving 9 bases between them. CDR3 length: 14 amino acids. Germline values: CDR1 SGHRS, CDR2 YFSETQ. The CDR3 sequence is CASSSDGGNQPQHF. The CDR3 DNA is TGCGCCAGCAGCTCGGACGGGGGCAATCAGCCCCAGCATTTT.

This clone was detected once. V and J are TRBV4-3 and TRBJ1-1; D remains ambiguous. CDR3 length: 14 residues. Germline V lookup: CDR1 LGHNA, CDR2 YSLEER. Trimming removed 0 bases from V and 4 bases from J, with 9 bases in between. The CDR3 region is CASSQDLGRTEAFF. Written as DNA, the CDR3 is TGCGCCAGCAGCCAAGATCTAGGTCGCACTGAAGCTTTCTTT.

The rearrangement joins TRBV6-1 to TRBJ1-4, with D uncertain. Trimming pared 10 bases from V and 8 bases from J, leaving 14 bases between. The CDR3 length is 12 residues. Germline-derived CDR1 and CDR2 are MNHNS and SASEGT. CDR3 nucleotides: TGTGCCACCAGCCGGGGAGAGGAAAAACTGTTTTTT. Amino acid sequence: CATSRGEEKLFF.

The CDR3 DNA reads as TGTGCCAGCAGTAGACGTACAGGGGAAAATGAAAAACTGTTTTTT. Translating gives CASSRRTGENEKLFF. The V gene is TRBV27, the J gene TRBJ1-4; 7 bases match TRBD1. CDR3 length equals 15 residues. Trimming took 5 bases from V and 5 from J; bases not matched to a gene: 8. The V gene's germline CDR1 is MNHEY and CDR2 SMNVEV (reference sequence).

The rearrangement links TRBV4-3 to TRBJ2-7; no reliable D call. Between the trimmed V and J ends, which lost 4 bases and 6 bases, there was a span of 13 bases. Per germline, CDR1 LGHNA and CDR2 YSLEER. CDR3 length: 13 residues. The CDR3 region is CASSLKISGEQYF. For the CDR3, the DNA is TGCGCCAGCAGCCTCAAGATCTCGGGCGAGCAGTACTTC.

V gene TRBV7-6 combines with J gene TRBJ1-2; D perhaps matches TRBD1 (6 bases). Trimming cost V 4 bases and J 4 bases, with 19 bases left between them. The CDR3 is 16 amino acids. The germline gives CDR1 SGHVS, CDR2 FNYEAQ. The chain's CDR3 is CASSSTERGGGYGYTF. The CDR3 DNA reads as TGTGCCAGCAGCTCCACTGAACGAGGGGGGGGCTATGGCTACACCTTC.

This clone was recorded once. This sequence joins TRBV9 and TRBJ2-6; 10 nucleotides match TRBD1. V shed 4 bases, J shed 0 bases, and the junction held 13 bases outside the gene matches. Germline CDR1 SGDLS, CDR2 YYNGEE. The CDR3 has 20 amino acids. The CDR3 protein is CASSLHPPGQGISGANVLTF. CDR3 DNA: TGTGCCAGCAGCCTCCATCCACCGGGACAGGGGATCTCTGGGGCCAACGTCCTGACTTTC.

The genes are TRBV29-1 and TRBJ1-2, with TRBD1 matching 11 bases. The CDR3 is made up of 14 amino acids. Per the germline V gene, CDR1 is SQVTM and CDR2 is ANQGSEA. The ends lost 4 bases at V and 3 bases at J; junction bases unmatched: 4. The chain's CDR3 is CSVVGGQGDYGYTF. The DNA of the CDR3 is TGCAGCGTTGTGGGGGGACAGGGGGACTATGGCTACACCTTC. Complete variable domain (other parts from reference TRBV29-1 and TRBJ1-2): SAVISQKPSRDICQRGTSLTIQCQVDSQVTMMFWYRQQPGQSLTLIATANQGSEATYESGFVIDKFPISRPNLTFSTLTVSNMSPEDSSIYLCSVVGGQGDYGYTFGSGTRLTVV.

The rearrangement joins TRBV5-5 to TRBJ1-1; D gene uncertain. Germline CDR1 SGHKS, CDR2 YYEKEE (reference sequence). Trimming took off 0 bases at V and 7 bases at J, with 10 bases between the two ends. The CDR3 contains 13 residues. In DNA form, the CDR3 reads TGTGCCAGCAGCTTGGGGTCCGGGTATGAAGCTTTCTTT. It encodes CASSLGSGYEAFF.